This T cell receptor beta chain was retrieved from a study of Ad26.COV2.S vaccination and SARS-CoV-2 variants. Whole-study context: A participant enrolled in the COV1001 Ad26.COV2.S trial arm provided the sample. Ad26.COV2.S given intramuscularly, once or twice 56 days apart.

CDR1 and CDR2 (germline): SGHAT, FQNNGV. This CDR3 has 12 residues. V was shortened by 1 base and J by 5 bases, with 5 bases between the two germline ends. Sequenced by immunoSEQ multiplex PCR; TCRdb stores in-frame clones only, minus some. The data show 510,000 or so clones, around 88% seen once. Treatment in this sample: around 19 received Ad26.COV2.S at low or high dose, single or two shots; five or six received placebo; per-sample allocation not given. The samples were gathered on day 63 after the first injection of vaccine or placebo. Donation came from an adult in Boston who was aged 18-55 years. Its platform was an Ad26 vector, and its expressed antigen was Wuhan-strain SARS-CoV-2 spike.

Sequenced material: peripheral blood, taken in a trial of Ad26.COV2.S vaccine versus placebo. The chain joins TRBV11-2 to TRBJ1-2; D unclear. The receptor comes from a person aged 18-60 years who received the Ad26.COV2.S COVID-19 vaccine or a placebo. The CDR3: CASSLGGYGYTF. The DNA for the CDR3 is TGTGCCAGCAGCTTAGGAGGGTATGGCTACACCTTC.